The TCR beta chain under discussion was sequenced for a study of cytomegalovirus exposure and HLA in healthy donors. Notes on the study in general: Rarity marked most TCR sequences, yet some public TCRs occurred in many donors. The study recorded some 160 TCR beta chains that were cytomegalovirus-associated.

With regard to this clone: What it binds is not known.

Produced via immunoSEQ multiplex PCR; TCRdb's table is partial and in-frame only. In the table there are about 400,000 clones, about nine tenths of which are singletons. CDR1 and CDR2 from the germline V gene are LNHDA and SQIVND (reference sequence). The CDR3 is made up of 16 amino acids. The V segment lost 1 base and the J segment 5 bases; nucleotides outside the gene matches: 6. The sequence was obtained from a woman aged 18-29 years in good health and CMV-seronegative. The sample was PBMCs. The V gene is TRBV19, the J gene TRBJ1-1; 11 bases are shared with TRBD1. The CDR3, as DNA: TGTGCCAGTAGTATAGGGACAGGGGGCGTGCAAACTGAAGCTTTCTTT. It translates to CASSIGTGGVQTEAFF.